This is a list of T cell receptor beta chains from one sample in a study of vaccination and CD4 T cells after COVID-19. Their antigen targets remain unknown. Each CDR3 protein is one row after TCRdb ran MiXCR on the PCR reads. The sample consists of about 25,000 distinct CDR3 sequences, 67% of them appearing once. Sample: CD4+ T cells from blood, cultured in vitro, taken after SARS-CoV-2 vaccination. Source of these receptors: a human donor who received a COVID-19 vaccine. CDR3s include the opening cysteine and the closing phenylalanine or tryptophan. A D gene is named only where the DNA matches it firmly. Clone size is stated in some rows and not others, as once, few, many or a class when expanded.

D gene	V gene	clone size	J gene	CDR3 DNA	CDR3 protein
TRBD2	TRBV10-3	NA	TRBJ2-5	TGTGCCATCAGTGAGGTGCTAGCGGGCTTGAATGGGGAGACCCAGTACTTC	CAISEVLAGLNGETQYF
NA	TRBV25-1	NA	TRBJ1-2	TGTGCCAGCAGTGCAACAGTTGGCTACACCTTC	CASSATVGYTF
NA	TRBV7-6	NA	TRBJ1-2	TGTGCCAGCAGCCCAGTTGGGGACGCAGTCGTTAGTGACTATGGCTACACCTTC	CASSPVGDAVVSDYGYTF
NA	TRBV7-8	NA	TRBJ2-7	TGTGCCAGCAGCTTAGGGAGGGCGTACGAGCAGTACTTC	CASSLGRAYEQYF
NA	TRBV24-1	NA	TRBJ2-7	TGTGCCACCAGTGACGGGGGCTACGAGCAGTACTTC	CATSDGGYEQYF
TRBD2	TRBV20-1	few	TRBJ2-3	TGCAGTGCTACCCGGGGGGGGGCCACAGATACGCAGTATTTT	CSATRGGATDTQYF
TRBD1	TRBV12-3/TRBV12-4	NA	TRBJ1-2	TGTGCCAGCAGTCCCGACCACAGGGGCGGCACCTTC	CASSPDHRGGTF
NA	TRBV29-1	NA	TRBJ2-7	TGCAGCGTTGTTGGTTTAGGGTACGAGCAGTACTTC	CSVVGLGYEQYF
NA	TRBV6-2/TRBV6-3	once	TRBJ2-4	TGTGCCAGCAGTTACTCTGGAAACATTCAGTACTTC	CASSYSGNIQYF
NA	TRBV20-1	NA	TRBJ1-4	TGCAGTGCTAAGGGGGGAGAAGCAACTAATGAAAAACTGTTTTTT	CSAKGGEATNEKLFF
TRBD1	TRBV20-1	NA	TRBJ2-2	TGCAGTGCCAGACAGGGGACGGACACCGGGGAGCTGTTTTTT	CSARQGTDTGELFF
TRBD1	TRBV20-1	few	TRBJ1-2	TGCAGTGCTCGCAGGGACCGGGACAGGGTGTACGCTAACTATGGCTACACCTTC	CSARRDRDRVYANYGYTF
NA	TRBV19	few	TRBJ1-1	TGTGCCAGTAGTACCATTCGGGACAAGGCGGCTTTCTTT	CASSTIRDKAAFF
TRBD2	TRBV7-3	NA	TRBJ2-3	TGTGCCAGCAGCTCTAGCGGGGATGGGGATACGCAGTATTTT	CASSSSGDGDTQYF
TRBD1	TRBV6-1	NA	TRBJ2-7	TGTGCCAGCAGTGACGGGACAGGTTATCGTCTCTCCTACGAGCAGTACTTC	CASSDGTGYRLSYEQYF
TRBD1	TRBV6-2/TRBV6-3	NA	TRBJ2-5	TGTGCCAGCAGTTCGGGGGACAGGGGGCCTTTCTGGGAGACCCAGTACTTC	CASSSGDRGPFWETQYF
NA	TRBV24-1	NA	TRBJ1-5	TGTGCCACCAGTGACGTCGGGGGGCGCAATCAGCCCCAGCATTTT	CATSDVGGRNQPQHF
NA	TRBV7-9	NA	TRBJ1-2	TGTGCCAGCAGCTTAAGTACAGGGTTGGGGTATGGCTACACCTTC	CASSLSTGLGYGYTF
TRBD2	TRBV20-1	NA	TRBJ2-1	TGCAGTGCGCAACACGGGGGGACTCCGGCGGAGCAGTTCTTC	CSAQHGGTPAEQFF
NA	TRBV5-5	NA	TRBJ1-1	TGTGCCAGCAGCCGTATAGTGAACACTGAAGCTTTCTTT	CASSRIVNTEAFF
NA	TRBV27	few	TRBJ2-1	TGTGCCAGCAGTTTAGGGATTGCTCGGCAGGAGCAGTTCTTC	CASSLGIARQEQFF
NA	TRBV2	NA	TRBJ2-1	TGTGCCAGCAGTCGGGCTTGGTTCCGTCCCAACAATGAGCAGTTCTTC	CASSRAWFRPNNEQFF
NA	TRBV6-1	NA	TRBJ1-3	TGTGCCAGCACCGAGGACGGGGAGTACTCTGGAAACACCATATATTTT	CASTEDGEYSGNTIYF
NA	TRBV15	NA	TRBJ1-4	TGTGCCACCAGCAGGGAAAACAGGGAGGGACTTGAAAAACTGTTTTTT	CATSRENREGLEKLFF
TRBD1	TRBV7-9	NA	TRBJ2-7	TGTGCCAGCAGCTTAGCGACGACAGGGTTCCAACCCAACGAGCAGTACTTC	CASSLATTGFQPNEQYF
NA	TRBV5-4	NA	TRBJ1-2	TGTGCCAGCAGCGTAGATAACTATGGCTACACCTTC	CASSVDNYGYTF
TRBD1	TRBV15	once	TRBJ1-4	TGTGCCACCAGCCTGGGACAGGGGGACGAAAAACTGTTTTTT	CATSLGQGDEKLFF
NA	TRBV21-1	NA	TRBJ1-5	TGTGCCAGCAGCACAGGACTCCACCCCGAGTATAGCAATCAGCCCCAGCATTTT	CASSTGLHPEYSNQPQHF
NA	TRBV7-9	NA	TRBJ1-2	TGTGCCAGCAGCTTAGCCGCCGTGCCAGGGTCTAATGGAGGCTACACCTTC	CASSLAAVPGSNGGYTF
NA	TRBV9	NA	TRBJ2-4	TGTGCCAGCAGCGTAGAAGGCAGGGGCGGACCCAAAAACATTCAGTACTTC	CASSVEGRGGPKNIQYF
NA	TRBV12-5	NA	TRBJ1-2	TGTGCCAGTGGTTGGGTGGGGATCTATGGCTACACCTTC	CASGWVGIYGYTF